The 10 T cell receptor beta chains below all came from one sample that was sequenced in a study of shared clonotypes between healthy human individuals. Produced via immunoSEQ multiplex PCR; TCRdb's table is partial and in-frame only. The data hold 950,000 to 1,200,000 clones, with 60% to 80% observed a single time. The sequenced sample was memory CD4+ T cells from PBMCs. As to subset: CD45RA-negative fraction. These TCRs come from a man younger than 35 in good health. Some clones in this sample may be carry-over from other donors' samples.

The rearrangement links TRBV29-1 to TRBJ1-1; TRBD1 might be the D (5 bases). The V and J ends lost 5 bases and 1 base respectively, with 8 bases between them. Germline CDR1 SQVTM, CDR2 ANQGSEA. The CDR3 has 12 residues. CDR3 DNA: TGCAGCGTTTGGGGGTCGAACACTGAAGCTTTCTTT. This codes for CSVWGSNTEAFF.

This clone was seen just once. J is TRBJ2-7 and V is TRBV2, with D uncertain. Germline CDR1 reads SNHLY; CDR2 reads FYNNEI. CDR3 length equals 12 residues. V was cut by 6 bases and J by 2 bases, with 8 bases left in between. In nucleotides, the CDR3 is TGTGCCAGCAGGTTGGGGACCTACGAGCAGTACTTC. Residues: CASRLGTYEQYF. Full variable domain (rest looked up from reference TRBV2 and TRBJ2-7): EPEVTQTPSHQVTQMGQEVILRCVPISNHLYFYWYRQILGQKVEFLVSFYNNEISEKSEIFDDQFSVERPDGSNFTLKIRSTKLEDSAMYFCASRLGTYEQYFGPGTRLTVT.

V and J are TRBV5-1 and TRBJ2-7; 8 nucleotides line up with TRBD2. Germline V lookup: CDR1 SGHRS, CDR2 YFSETQ. This CDR3 comprises 13 residues. J was trimmed by 6 bases and V by 3 bases; bases with no gene match: 5. Here the CDR3 reads CASSWPAGGEQYF. In DNA form, the CDR3 reads TGCGCCAGCAGCTGGCCCGCGGGGGGCGAGCAGTACTTC.

This sequence joins TRBV28 and TRBJ1-4; D uncertain. The V gene's germline CDR1 is MDHEN and CDR2 SYDVKM. This CDR3 has 13 residues. V gave up 9 bases and J gave up 9 bases, with 17 bases separating them. The CDR3 DNA follows: TGTGCCAGTTTCTCGGTCCCCCTTAAAAAACTGTTTTTT. Its translation: CASFSVPLKKLFF.

In its sample, this clone was seen a few times. V gene TRBV6-6 combines with J gene TRBJ1-2; 7 bases match TRBD1. The germline CDR1 and CDR2 sequences are MNHNY and SVGAGI (reference sequence). J was trimmed by 2 bases and V by 6 bases; bases with no gene match: 9. The CDR3 contains 15 residues. The DNA of the CDR3 is TGTGCCAGCAGACCATCCGGGACAGAGAACTATGGCTACACCTTC. Translating it yields CASRPSGTENYGYTF.

This clone was detected a few times. The chain couples TRBV20-1 to TRBJ1-2; no clear D. The CDR3 is made up of 11 amino acids. With 6 bases removed from V and 2 bases from J, the gap between germline ends came to 7 bases. Germline values: CDR1 DFQATT, CDR2 SNEGSKA (reference sequence). The CDR3 nucleotides read TGCAGTGCCCCGCTAAACTATGGCTACACCTTC. Translation gives CSAPLNYGYTF.

This clone came up a few times. Other DNA sequences in the same sample also yield this CDR3. The gene calls are TRBV19 and TRBJ2-2; possibly TRBD2 for D (5 bases). CDR1 is LNHDA, CDR2 SQIVND, per germline (reference sequence). This CDR3 is built from 14 residues. V was clipped by 3 bases and J by 0 bases, with 5 bases between them. This CDR3 reads CASSIGTNTGELFF. The CDR3 DNA reads as TGTGCCAGTAGTATCGGGACGAACACCGGGGAGCTGTTTTTT.

This clone was counted only a few times. This chain connects TRBV19 to TRBJ1-5; 7 bases fit TRBD1. Trimming took 4 bases from V and 5 from J; bases not matched to a gene: 8. Germline V gene data show CDR1 as LNHDA and CDR2 as SQIVND (reference sequence). This CDR3 spans 15 amino acids. The CDR3 DNA reads TGTGCCAGTAGTACTACCGACAGGGTAGATCAGCCCCAGCATTTT. Its protein is CASSTTDRVDQPQHF.

Comment on this clone: At one end the junction does not follow the germline gene, possibly because of a read error. V is TRBV20-1 and J is TRBJ2-3; tentatively, D is TRBD2 (5 bases). Per germline, CDR1 DFQATT and CDR2 SNEGSKA (reference sequence). The CDR3 sequence is 11 residues long. CDR3 region: CSARGQHTQYF. In DNA, the CDR3 is TGCAGTGCCAGAGGGCAACATACGCAGTATTTT.

The chain uses TRBV7-2 and TRBJ2-1; TRBD1 might be the D (5 bases). CDR3 size: 11 residues. In germline, CDR1 is SGHTA, CDR2 FQGNSA. Trimming took 5 bases from V and 10 from J, leaving 9 bases between them. The CDR3 nucleotides are TGTGCCAGCAGCCGACCAGGGGAGCAGTTCTTC. Its protein is CASSRPGEQFF. Using reference TRBV7-2 and TRBJ2-1 for the parts outside the CDR3, the full variable domain is GAGVSQSPSNKVTEKGKDVELRCDPISGHTALYWYRQSLGQGLEFLIYFQGNSAPDKSGLPSDRFSAERTGGSVSTLTIQRTQQEDSAVYLCASSRPGEQFFGPGTRLTVL.